The rows below give T cell receptor beta chains drawn from one sample of a study of blood T cells in healthy people across ages. TCRdb redid the calling of the 5' RACE reads with MiXCR, one entry per CDR3 protein. The repertoire has approximately 810,000 distinct CDR3 sequences, less than 35% of them found once; the top ten carry roughly 17%. Sequencing was performed on blood. These receptors were obtained from an elderly woman in good health. CDR3s include the opening cysteine and the closing phenylalanine or tryptophan. A D gene is named only where the DNA matches it firmly. The size field is filled for only some rows; it gives once, few, many or a size class.

clone size: few; J gene: TRBJ1-1; V gene: TRBV29-1; D gene: .; CDR3 protein: CSVDGGRNTEAFF; CDR3 DNA: TGCAGCGTTGATGGGGGTAGGAACACTGAAGCTTTCTTT
clone size: many; J gene: TRBJ2-3; V gene: TRBV20-1; D gene: .; CDR3 protein: CSARRPTDTQYF; CDR3 DNA: TGCAGTGCTAGGCGGCCCACAGATACGCAGTATTTT
clone size: .; J gene: TRBJ2-1; V gene: TRBV20-1; D gene: TRBD2; CDR3 protein: CSAPWTSGVNNEQVF; CDR3 DNA: TGCAGTGCTCCCTGGACTAGCGGGGTGAATAATGAGCAGGTCTTC
clone size: .; J gene: TRBJ2-2; V gene: TRBV7-2; D gene: .; CDR3 protein: CASSIGGTTNTGELFF; CDR3 DNA: TGTGCCAGCAGCATTGGAGGGACAACGAACACCGGGGAGCTGTTTTTT
clone size: .; J gene: TRBJ2-7; V gene: TRBV2; D gene: .; CDR3 protein: CASRTELCEQYF; CDR3 DNA: TGTGCCAGCAGAACCGAACTTTGCGAGCAGTACTTC
clone size: few; J gene: TRBJ2-1; V gene: TRBV11-2; D gene: .; CDR3 protein: CASSFLGPNEQFF; CDR3 DNA: TGTGCCAGCAGCTTTCTCGGGCCCAATGAGCAGTTCTTC
clone size: many; J gene: TRBJ2-5; V gene: TRBV7-2; D gene: .; CDR3 protein: CASSLATSRQETQYF; CDR3 DNA: TGTGCCAGCAGCTTAGCCACTAGCCGCCAAGAGACCCAGTACTTC
clone size: many; J gene: TRBJ2-4; V gene: TRBV20-1; D gene: TRBD2; CDR3 protein: CSARDLLAGIENIQYF; CDR3 DNA: TGCAGTGCTCGAGACTTACTAGCGGGGATCGAAAACATTCAGTACTTC
clone size: once; J gene: TRBJ2-2; V gene: TRBV20-1; D gene: .; CDR3 protein: CSARVPGTNTGELFF; CDR3 DNA: TGCAGTGCTAGAGTGCCGGGAACGAACACCGGGGAGCTGTTTTTT
clone size: many; J gene: TRBJ2-4; V gene: TRBV5-1; D gene: .; CDR3 protein: CASSLEIGGPGNIQYF; CDR3 DNA: TGCGCCAGCAGCTTGGAAATTGGAGGGCCCGGAAACATTCAGTACTTC
clone size: few; J gene: TRBJ2-1; V gene: TRBV5-1; D gene: TRBD2; CDR3 protein: CASSFQGLAVETQFF; CDR3 DNA: TGCGCCAGCAGCTTTCAGGGACTAGCAGTGGAGACCCAGTTCTTC
clone size: many; J gene: TRBJ1-2; V gene: TRBV6-2/TRBV6-3; D gene: TRBD1; CDR3 protein: CASSSNYGQGNYGYTF; CDR3 DNA: TGTGCCAGCAGTTCTAATTATGGACAGGGCAACTATGGCTACACCTTC
clone size: .; J gene: TRBJ2-1; V gene: TRBV7-2; D gene: .; CDR3 protein: CASSFYASTILGEQFF; CDR3 DNA: TGTGCCAGCAGCTTTTACGCATCCACTATCTTGGGTGAGCAGTTCTTC
clone size: .; J gene: TRBJ2-7; V gene: TRBV12-3/TRBV12-4; D gene: .; CDR3 protein: CASSFVGTYYEQYF; CDR3 DNA: TGTGCCAGCAGTTTTGTCGGGACATACTACGAGCAGTACTTC
clone size: many; J gene: TRBJ2-1; V gene: TRBV4-3; D gene: .; CDR3 protein: CASSQEGQAYNEQFF; CDR3 DNA: TGCGCCAGCAGCCAAGAGGGACAAGCATACAATGAGCAGTTCTTC
clone size: .; J gene: TRBJ1-3; V gene: TRBV6-5; D gene: TRBD1; CDR3 protein: CASRAMGTASGNTIYF; CDR3 DNA: TGTGCCAGCAGGGCCATGGGGACAGCCTCTGGAAACACCATATATTTT
clone size: few; J gene: TRBJ1-3; V gene: TRBV11-2; D gene: .; CDR3 protein: CASSYGTTGNTIYF; CDR3 DNA: TGTGCCAGCAGCTATGGGACAACAGGAAACACCATATATTTT
clone size: many; J gene: TRBJ2-1; V gene: TRBV6-2/TRBV6-3; D gene: TRBD2; CDR3 protein: CASRRASGGTSYNEQFF; CDR3 DNA: TGTGCCAGCAGACGTGCTAGCGGGGGGACCTCCTACAATGAGCAGTTCTTC
clone size: many; J gene: TRBJ2-1; V gene: TRBV9; D gene: .; CDR3 protein: CASSTLPESDEQFF; CDR3 DNA: TGTGCCAGCAGCACTCTACCGGAAAGCGATGAGCAGTTCTTC
clone size: many; J gene: TRBJ2-1; V gene: TRBV28; D gene: TRBD2; CDR3 protein: CASSSLAGSYNEQFF; CDR3 DNA: TGTGCCAGCAGCAGTCTAGCGGGGTCCTACAATGAGCAGTTCTTC
clone size: few; J gene: TRBJ2-5; V gene: TRBV7-2; D gene: .; CDR3 protein: CASSFAGRSEETQYF; CDR3 DNA: TGTGCCAGCAGCTTTGCGGGGCGGAGCGAGGAGACCCAGTACTTC
clone size: many; J gene: TRBJ2-3; V gene: TRBV20-1; D gene: .; CDR3 protein: CSARGDSTDTQYF; CDR3 DNA: TGCAGTGCTAGAGGGGACAGCACAGATACGCAGTATTTT
clone size: few; J gene: TRBJ2-2; V gene: TRBV29-1; D gene: TRBD1; CDR3 protein: CSVRGQGGPGELFF; CDR3 DNA: TGCAGCGTACGGGGACAGGGTGGCCCCGGGGAGCTGTTTTTT
clone size: .; J gene: TRBJ2-5; V gene: TRBV7-6; D gene: .; CDR3 protein: CASSHEWGRQETQYF; CDR3 DNA: TGTGCCAGCAGCCACGAGTGGGGGCGGCAAGAGACCCAGTACTTC
clone size: many; J gene: TRBJ2-7; V gene: TRBV20-1; D gene: .; CDR3 protein: CSAKLYRQGHRPYEQYF; CDR3 DNA: TGCAGTGCTAAGCTCTATCGCCAGGGACATCGACCTTACGAGCAGTACTTC
clone size: many; J gene: TRBJ2-3; V gene: TRBV5-5; D gene: .; CDR3 protein: CASSSSRVSTDTQYF; CDR3 DNA: TGTGCCAGCAGCTCCTCCCGGGTGAGCACAGATACGCAGTATTTT
clone size: .; J gene: TRBJ1-1; V gene: TRBV4-3; D gene: TRBD1; CDR3 protein: CASSQDSFQGATAFF; CDR3 DNA: TGCGCCAGCAGCCAAGACTCCTTTCAGGGGGCCACAGCTTTCTTT
clone size: .; J gene: TRBJ2-3; V gene: TRBV6-2/TRBV6-3; D gene: .; CDR3 protein: CASSKGPGPGRSDTQYF; CDR3 DNA: TGTGCCAGCAGCAAAGGGCCGGGCCCAGGCCGGTCAGATACGCAGTATTTT
clone size: few; J gene: TRBJ1-1; V gene: TRBV20-1; D gene: .; CDR3 protein: CGARDLVGREAFF; CDR3 DNA: TGCGGTGCTAGAGATCTGGTTGGCAGGGAAGCTTTCTTT
clone size: .; J gene: TRBJ2-2; V gene: TRBV5-1; D gene: TRBD1; CDR3 protein: CASSSRGQGAGGRFF; CDR3 DNA: TGCGCCAGCAGCTCGAGGGGACAGGGGGCCGGGGGGCGGTTTTTT
clone size: few; J gene: TRBJ1-6; V gene: TRBV20-1; D gene: TRBD1; CDR3 protein: CSARGGTGGSPLHF; CDR3 DNA: TGCAGTGCTAGAGGAGGGACAGGGGGTTCACCCCTCCACTTT
clone size: .; J gene: TRBJ2-2; V gene: TRBV24-1; D gene: .; CDR3 protein: CATSEARGSTNTGELFF; CDR3 DNA: TGTGCCACCAGTGAAGCTAGGGGGTCGACGAACACCGGGGAGCTGTTTTTT